A selection of T cell receptor beta chains follows, all from one sample in a study of T-cell memory formation after mild COVID-19. TCRdb processed the 5' RACE reads anew with MiXCR; each CDR3 protein has one entry. The sample consists of approximately 7,400 distinct CDR3 sequences, roughly 31% of them appearing once. The sequenced sample was PBMCs or a T cell subset sorted from them (not recorded which). Every receptor here comes from an adult woman who had mild COVID-19 (a few samples of this study predate the infection). Cell type and time point are not known. The CDR3 runs from the conserved cysteine through the conserved F or W. The D gene is left open where the match is weak. Clone size appears in some rows only: once, few, many, or a class for an expanded clone.

abundance	j_gene	d_gene	v_gene	CDR3nt	CDR3aa
many	TRBJ2-7	NA	TRBV4-1	TGCGCCAGCAGACAAATCGACAGGTACCTAGAGGAGCAGTACTTC	CASRQIDRYLEEQYF
NA	TRBJ1-6	NA	TRBV7-2	TGTGCCAGCAGCTTCTTACGGTCTAATTCACCCCTCCACTTT	CASSFLRSNSPLHF
many	TRBJ2-1	TRBD1	TRBV18	TGTGCCAGCTCACCAAATCCGTACAGGGGGGTTAATGAGCAGTTCTTC	CASSPNPYRGVNEQFF
many	TRBJ2-3	TRBD1	TRBV13	TGTGCCAGCAGCTACATCCGGGACAGGGGGCCCTCCGGCACAGATACGCAGTATTTT	CASSYIRDRGPSGTDTQYF
medium-sized	TRBJ2-5	NA	TRBV6-5	TGTGCCAGCAGTCGCTACCCTAGGGAGACCCAGTACTTC	CASSRYPRETQYF
many	TRBJ2-5	TRBD2	TRBV24-1	TGTGCCACCAGTGACGTCGGGAGGTCCCGGGAGACCCAGTACTTC	CATSDVGRSRETQYF
many	TRBJ1-5	TRBD1	TRBV12-3/TRBV12-4	TGTGCCAGCAGTCCAGGGACAGGGAACAATCAGCCCCAGCATTTT	CASSPGTGNNQPQHF
NA	TRBJ1-2	NA	TRBV5-1	TGCGCCAGCAGCTTGGTCGACAGCCTCAACTATGGCTACACCTTC	CASSLVDSLNYGYTF
many	TRBJ2-2	NA	TRBV24-1	TGTGCCACCAGGCAGGGTCACACCGGGGAGCTGTTTTTT	CATRQGHTGELFF
many	TRBJ2-7	TRBD1	TRBV7-9	TGTGCCAGCAGCTCCCGGACAGGGGGCATTACTACCTACGAGCAGTACTTC	CASSSRTGGITTYEQYF
many	TRBJ1-2	NA	TRBV5-6	TGTGCCAGCAGCTTGGTTCCCGGACAGCTATACTATGGCTACACCTTC	CASSLVPGQLYYGYTF
medium-sized	TRBJ2-2	TRBD2	TRBV6-5	TGTGCCAGCACCCCGGGGGGCGGGGAGCTGTTTTTT	CASTPGGGELFF
medium-sized	TRBJ1-1	NA	TRBV12-3/TRBV12-4	TGTGCCAGCAGTTTAGGGGTACTCACTGAAGCTTTCTTT	CASSLGVLTEAFF
NA	TRBJ2-1	NA	TRBV20-1	TGCAGTGCCAGATCAGATTATGAGCAGTTCTTC	CSARSDYEQFF